These 6 T cell receptor beta chains came from one sample sequenced in a study of T cell changes during pregnancy in multiple sclerosis. The data were produced by immunoSEQ multiplex PCR, yet TCRdb's version contains in-frame clones alone and is incomplete. The sample has about 98,000 clones, 90% to 95% seen once; the top ten hold roughly 2%. This specimen was peripheral blood, taken after pregnancy. These receptors came from a female donor in good health, enrolled as a control in a pregnancy study.

A single count supports this clone. J is TRBJ2-1 and V is TRBV15; 8 bases align to TRBD1. The CDR3 is 17 amino acids. Per germline, CDR1 LNHNV and CDR2 YYDKDF (reference sequence). J lost 5 bases, V lost 0 bases, and 9 bases had no gene match. CDR3 protein: CATSRDRGRSPNNEQFF. The CDR3 bases are TGTGCCACCAGCAGAGACAGGGGGCGCAGCCCCAACAATGAGCAGTTCTTC.

Concerning this clone: The germline gene is not matched at one end of the junction; a read error may be the cause. The V call is TRBV7-7, the J call TRBJ2-1, with 7 nucleotides matching TRBD2. The CDR3 consists of 13 residues. Germline V lookup: CDR1 SSHAT, CDR2 FNYEAQ (reference sequence). DNA of the CDR3: TGTGCTAGCAGCCCGCAAGCGGGGTATGAGCAGTTCTTC. This codes for CASSPQAGYEQFF. Combining the CDR3 with reference TRBV7-7 and TRBJ2-1 gives the whole variable domain GAGVSQSPRYKVTKRGQDVTLRCDPISSHATLYWYQQALGQGPEFLTYFNYEAQPDKSGLPSDRFSAERPEGSISTLTIQRTEQRDSAMYRCASSPQAGYEQFFGPGTRLTVL.

This chain joins TRBV20-1 and TRBJ1-1; D uncertain. Per germline, CDR1 DFQATT and CDR2 SNEGSKA (reference sequence). Trimming stripped 3 bases from V and 3 bases from J, with 2 bases between. The CDR3 has 10 amino acids. Here the CDR3 reads CSASDTEAFF. The DNA of the CDR3 is TGCAGTGCTAGCGACACTGAAGCTTTCTTT.

This chain connects TRBV5-6 to TRBJ2-7, with no clear D. Trimming shortened V by 3 bases and J by 2 bases, and 6 bases separated the two germline ends. The CDR3 runs to 12 residues. Germline loops: CDR1 SGHDT, CDR2 YYEEEE. The CDR3 region has the DNA TGTGCCAGCAGCTCCCCCACCTACGAGCAGTACTTC. It specifies CASSSPTYEQYF.

The rearrangement joins TRBV19 to TRBJ1-2; D unclear. This CDR3 has 15 residues. The V end lost 3 bases, the J end lost 1 base, and 12 bases lay between the germline ends. Germline lookup yields CDR1 LNHDA and CDR2 SQIVND (reference sequence). CDR3 nucleotide sequence: TGTGCCAGTAGTATTATTGGACTCCTTAACTATGGCTACACCTTC. The encoded protein is CASSIIGLLNYGYTF.

This CDR3 reads CASSQDFRTGNIDTQYF. The CDR3 bases are TGTGCCAGCAGCCAAGATTTCCGGACAGGGAATATTGATACGCAGTATTTT. The chain recombines TRBV14 with TRBJ2-3, with 8 bases that match TRBD1. The CDR3 spans 17 residues. Trimming cost V 0 bases and J 6 bases; bases outside gene matches: 11. Germline V gene lookup returns CDR1 SGHDN and CDR2 FVKESK. Variable domain in full (rest from reference TRBV14 and TRBJ2-3): EAGVTQFPSHSVIEKGQTVTLRCDPISGHDNLYWYRRVMGKEIKFLLHFVKESKQDESGMPNNRFLAERTGGTYSTLKVQPAELEDSGVYFCASSQDFRTGNIDTQYFGPGTRLTVL.